This T cell receptor (beta chain) was observed in a study of PD-1 blockade in classical Hodgkin lymphoma. Time point denoted: cycle 4 day 1 (C4D1), after 5 to 7 weeks of nivolumab. With no exception, relapse followed autologous stem cell transplantation in all patients, and brentuximab vedotin exposure varied. Patients reached a best response of complete response, partial response or progressive disease. TCRdb's table, derived via immunoSEQ multiplex PCR, lists solely in-frame clones and lacks some. Counted here are roughly 50,000 clones, 86% occurring once; the ten biggest clones make up approximately 6.8%. The source of this sequence is a human donor with classical Hodgkin lymphoma. Sequences were derived from peripheral blood mononuclear cells (PBMCs), sampled before the fourth cycle of nivolumab.

CDR3 nucleotide sequence: TGTGCCACCAGTAGACCTGATGGAGAAAAACTGTTTTTT. It translates to CATSRPDGEKLFF. V is TRBV15 and J is TRBJ1-4, with D hard to call. CDR3 size: 13 residues. Germline CDR1 is LNHNV and CDR2 is YYDKDF (reference sequence). V lost 6 bases to trimming and J lost 8 bases, with 13 bases between them.